What follows is one T cell receptor (beta chain) and its context. After CD4 positive bead selection, the CD4-negative fraction gave CD8 T cells. Cells stained for CD3, CD4, CD8, CD45RA, CD27 and viability were sorted into four CD45RA/CD27 subsets. These data belong to a study of naive and memory T cell subsets. Two oligonucleotides, mixed equimolar, formed the beta constant-region primer covering TRBC1 and TRBC2. Ligated cDNA was amplified by four rounds of PCR with nested alpha and beta constant-region primers and SP2. TCRdb re-called the UMI-ligation and nested PCR reads through MiXCR, storing one row per CDR3 protein. The sample yields 20,000 to 25,000 distinct CDR3 sequences, around 8.8% seen once. Sequenced input: central memory CD8+ T cells from blood. This clonotype was sampled from a human donor in good health.

The CDR3 coding sequence is TGTGCCACCAGCAGAGATTATGAAAAACTGTTTTTT. It codes for CATSRDYEKLFF. The chain recombines TRBV15 with TRBJ1-4; D is ambiguous. The CDR3 totals 12 residues. Trimming removed 0 bases at V and 6 bases at J, with 2 bases between. Germline V gives CDR1 LNHNV, CDR2 YYDKDF (reference sequence).